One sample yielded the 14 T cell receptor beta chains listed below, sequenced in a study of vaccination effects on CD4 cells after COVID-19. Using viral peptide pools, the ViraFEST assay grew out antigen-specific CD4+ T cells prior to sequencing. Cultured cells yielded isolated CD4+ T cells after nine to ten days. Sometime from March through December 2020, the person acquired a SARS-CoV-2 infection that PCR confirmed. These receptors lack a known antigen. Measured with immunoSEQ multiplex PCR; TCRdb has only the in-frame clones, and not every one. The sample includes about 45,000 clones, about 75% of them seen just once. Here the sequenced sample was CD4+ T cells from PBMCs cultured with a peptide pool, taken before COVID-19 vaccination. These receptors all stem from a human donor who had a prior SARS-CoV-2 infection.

This chain's CDR3 is CSVATSGDFGDTQYF. CDR3 bases: TGCAGCGTCGCGACTAGCGGGGACTTCGGGGATACGCAGTATTTT. The chain employs TRBV29-1 and TRBJ2-3; 11 bases match TRBD2. The CDR3 spans 15 residues. With 6 bases clipped from V and 6 bases from J, the junction kept 11 bases outside the gene matches. From germline, CDR1 is SQVTM and CDR2 ANQGSEA.

The CDR3, as DNA: TGTGCCACCAGTGGTAGTAGCGGGAGCCCTATGGGGTACACCGGGGAGCTGTTTTTT. Its protein is CATSGSSGSPMGYTGELFF. The chain joins TRBV24-1 to TRBJ2-2; TRBD2 matches at 9 bases. Germline CDR1 and CDR2: KGHDR and SFDVKD. The J segment lost 3 bases and the V segment lost 5 bases, leaving 15 bases of the junction unmatched. The CDR3 is 19 amino acids.

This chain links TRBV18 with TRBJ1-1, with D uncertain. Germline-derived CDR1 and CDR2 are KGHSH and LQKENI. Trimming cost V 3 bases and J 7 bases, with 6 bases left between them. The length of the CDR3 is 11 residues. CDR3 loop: CASSPQSEAFF. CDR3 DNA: TGTGCCAGCTCACCTCAGAGTGAAGCTTTCTTT.

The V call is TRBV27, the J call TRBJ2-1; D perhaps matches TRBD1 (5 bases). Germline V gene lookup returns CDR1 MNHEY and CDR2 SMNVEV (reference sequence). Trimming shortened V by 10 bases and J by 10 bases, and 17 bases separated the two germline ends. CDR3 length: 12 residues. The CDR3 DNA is TGTGCCACTCGGAGCAGGGTCGGGGAGCAGTTCTTC. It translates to CATRSRVGEQFF.

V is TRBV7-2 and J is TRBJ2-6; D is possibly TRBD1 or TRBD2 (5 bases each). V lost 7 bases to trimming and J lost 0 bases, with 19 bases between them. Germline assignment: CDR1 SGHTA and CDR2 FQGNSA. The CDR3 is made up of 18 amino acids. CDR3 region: CASILHSGSSSGANVLTF. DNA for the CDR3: TGTGCCAGCATCCTCCATTCAGGGAGTAGCTCTGGGGCCAACGTCCTGACTTTC.

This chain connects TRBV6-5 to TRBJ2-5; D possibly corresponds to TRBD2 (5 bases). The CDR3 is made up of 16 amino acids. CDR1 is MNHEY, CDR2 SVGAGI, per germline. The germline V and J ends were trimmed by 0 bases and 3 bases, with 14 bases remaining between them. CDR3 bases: TGTGCCAGCAGTTACTCGATGGCGGGCCAGAAAGAGACCCAGTACTTC. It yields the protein CASSYSMAGQKETQYF.

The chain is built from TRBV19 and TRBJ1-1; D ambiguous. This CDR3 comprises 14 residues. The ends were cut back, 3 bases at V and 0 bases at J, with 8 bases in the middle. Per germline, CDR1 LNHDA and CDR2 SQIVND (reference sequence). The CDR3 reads CASSIGRLNTEAFF. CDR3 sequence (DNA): TGTGCCAGTAGTATTGGCCGGCTGAACACTGAAGCTTTCTTT.

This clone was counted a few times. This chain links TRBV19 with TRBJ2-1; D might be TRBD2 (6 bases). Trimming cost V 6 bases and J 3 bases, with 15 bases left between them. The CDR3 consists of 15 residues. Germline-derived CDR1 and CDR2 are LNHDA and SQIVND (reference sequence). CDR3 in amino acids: CASSLQAGLYNEQFF. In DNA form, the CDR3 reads TGTGCCAGTAGCCTACAGGCGGGGCTCTACAATGAGCAGTTCTTC.

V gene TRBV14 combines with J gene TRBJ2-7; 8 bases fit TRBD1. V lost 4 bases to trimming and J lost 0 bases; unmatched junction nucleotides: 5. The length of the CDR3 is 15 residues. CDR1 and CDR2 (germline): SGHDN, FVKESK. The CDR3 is CASSPRTGNSYEQYF. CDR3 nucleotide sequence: TGTGCCAGCAGCCCGCGGACAGGGAACTCCTACGAGCAGTACTTC. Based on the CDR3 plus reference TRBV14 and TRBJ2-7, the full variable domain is EAGVTQFPSHSVIEKGQTVTLRCDPISGHDNLYWYRRVMGKEIKFLLHFVKESKQDESGMPNNRFLAERTGGTYSTLKVQPAELEDSGVYFCASSPRTGNSYEQYFGPGTRLTVT.

CDR3 DNA: TGTGCCAGTAGCAGCGGGCAGCCCCAGCATTTT. Translated: CASSSGQPQHF. The chain links TRBV19 to TRBJ1-5; unclear D gene. V was shortened by 6 bases and J by 7 bases, with 7 bases between the two germline ends. The germline V gene encodes CDR1 LNHDA and CDR2 SQIVND (reference sequence). This CDR3 comprises 11 residues.

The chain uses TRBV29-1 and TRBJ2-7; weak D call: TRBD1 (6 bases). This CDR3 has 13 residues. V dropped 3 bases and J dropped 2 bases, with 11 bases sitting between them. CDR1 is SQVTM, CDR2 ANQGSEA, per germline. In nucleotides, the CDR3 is TGCAGCGTTGAGGGACACTCCCCCTACGAGCAGTACTTC. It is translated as CSVEGHSPYEQYF.

As DNA, the CDR3 is TGTGCCAGCAGCTTGGACTACCAAGAGACCCAGTACTTC. Amino acid sequence: CASSLDYQETQYF. V and J are TRBV11-1 and TRBJ2-5, with D possibly TRBD2 on 5 matching bases. CDR3 length: 13 residues. In germline, CDR1 is SGHAT, CDR2 FQDESV (reference sequence). Between the trimmed V and J ends, which lost 3 bases and 0 bases, there was a span of 5 bases.

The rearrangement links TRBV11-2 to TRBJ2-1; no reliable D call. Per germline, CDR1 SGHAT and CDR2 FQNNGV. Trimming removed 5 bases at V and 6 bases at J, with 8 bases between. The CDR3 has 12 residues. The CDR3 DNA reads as TGTGCCAGCAGCCCATCCGGCAATGAGCAGTTCTTC. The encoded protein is CASSPSGNEQFF. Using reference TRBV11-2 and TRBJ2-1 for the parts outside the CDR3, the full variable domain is EAGVAQSPRYKIIEKRQSVAFWCNPISGHATLYWYQQILGQGPKLLIQFQNNGVVDDSQLPKDRFSAERLKGVDSTLKIQPAKLEDSAVYLCASSPSGNEQFFGPGTRLTVL.

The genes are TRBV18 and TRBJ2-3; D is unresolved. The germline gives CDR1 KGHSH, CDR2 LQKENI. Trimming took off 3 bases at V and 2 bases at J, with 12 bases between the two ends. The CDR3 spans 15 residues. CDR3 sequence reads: CASSPRSEYTDTQYF. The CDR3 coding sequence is TGTGCCAGCTCACCTAGATCAGAGTACACAGATACGCAGTATTTT.